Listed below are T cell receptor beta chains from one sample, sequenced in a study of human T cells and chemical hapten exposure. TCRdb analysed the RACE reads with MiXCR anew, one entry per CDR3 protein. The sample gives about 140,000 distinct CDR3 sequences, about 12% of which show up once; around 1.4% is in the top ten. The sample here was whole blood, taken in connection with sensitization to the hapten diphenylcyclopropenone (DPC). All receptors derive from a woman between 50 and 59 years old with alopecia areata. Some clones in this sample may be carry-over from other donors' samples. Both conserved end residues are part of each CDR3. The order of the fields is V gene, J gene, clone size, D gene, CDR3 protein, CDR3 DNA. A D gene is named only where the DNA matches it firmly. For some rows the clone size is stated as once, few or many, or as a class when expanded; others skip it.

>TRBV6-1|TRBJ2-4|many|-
CASSEHQQIAKNIQYF
TGTGCCAGCAGTGAACACCAGCAGATAGCCAAAAACATTCAGTACTTC
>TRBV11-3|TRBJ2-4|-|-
CASSSMQGRGQNIQYF
TGTGCCAGCAGCTCAATGCAGGGACGGGGCCAAAACATTCAGTACTTC
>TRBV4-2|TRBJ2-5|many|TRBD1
CASSHPGQGGETQYF
TGTGCCAGCAGCCACCCGGGACAGGGAGGAGAGACCCAGTACTTC
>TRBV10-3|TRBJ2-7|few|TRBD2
CAISRTSETYEQYF
TGTGCCATCAGCCGGACTAGCGAGACCTACGAGCAGTACTTC
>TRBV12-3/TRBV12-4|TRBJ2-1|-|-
CASRVYNEQFF
TGTGCCAGCAGGGTCTACAATGAGCAGTTCTTC
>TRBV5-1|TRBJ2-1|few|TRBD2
CASRTQSGNNEQFF
TGCGCCAGCCGTACTCAGAGCGGGAACAATGAGCAGTTCTTC
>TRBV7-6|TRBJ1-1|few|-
CASSLRTRTEAFF
TGTGCCAGCAGCTTAAGGACACGCACTGAAGCTTTCTTT
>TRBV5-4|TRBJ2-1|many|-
CASSLDGPPYNEQFF
TGTGCCAGCAGCTTGGACGGCCCCCCCTACAATGAGCAGTTCTTC
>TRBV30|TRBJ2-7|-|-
CAWSVQAPNEQYF
TGTGCCTGGAGTGTACAGGCCCCCAACGAGCAGTACTTC
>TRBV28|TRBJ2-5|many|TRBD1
CASSSSQGAKETQYF
TGTGCCAGCAGTTCGTCGCAGGGGGCTAAAGAGACCCAGTACTTC
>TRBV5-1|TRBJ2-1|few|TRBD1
CASSQGGQGSYNEQFF
TGCGCCAGCAGCCAAGGGGGACAGGGGTCCTACAATGAGCAGTTCTTC
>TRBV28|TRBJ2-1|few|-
CASSFIGYSGATNPYNEQFF
TGTGCCAGCAGTTTTATAGGTTATTCGGGGGCTACTAACCCCTACAATGAGCAGTTCTTC
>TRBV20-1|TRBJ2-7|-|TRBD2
CSANSHSGIRHEQYF
TGCAGTGCAAATTCCCATAGCGGGATAAGACACGAGCAGTACTTC
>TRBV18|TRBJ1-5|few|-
CASSPGGNRQPQHF
TGTGCCAGCTCACCAGGGGGGAATCGACAGCCCCAGCATTTT
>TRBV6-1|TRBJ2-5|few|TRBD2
CASSARLARQETQYF
TGTGCCAGCAGTGCTAGACTAGCGCGCCAAGAGACCCAGTACTTC
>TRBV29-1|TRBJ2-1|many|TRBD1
CSAGQMEQFF
TGCAGCGCGGGACAGATGGAACAGTTCTTC
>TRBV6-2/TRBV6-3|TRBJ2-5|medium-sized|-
CASSLGEYQETQYF
TGTGCCAGCAGCCTGGGAGAATACCAAGAGACCCAGTACTTC
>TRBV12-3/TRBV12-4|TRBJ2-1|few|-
CASSWAGENEQFF
TGTGCCAGCAGTTGGGCAGGGGAAAATGAGCAGTTCTTC
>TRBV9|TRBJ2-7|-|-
CASSVDPGSYEQYF
TGTGCCAGCAGCGTAGACCCAGGATCCTACGAGCAGTACTTC
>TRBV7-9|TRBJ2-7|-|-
CASSLELGAYEQYF
TGTGCCAGCAGCTTGGAACTGGGAGCCTACGAGCAGTACTTC
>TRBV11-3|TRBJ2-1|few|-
CASSRGLSNNEQFF
TGTGCCAGCAGCCGGGGGCTTTCGAACAATGAGCAGTTCTTC
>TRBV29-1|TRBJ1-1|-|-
CSVKRDTEAFF
TGCAGCGTGAAGAGGGACACTGAAGCTTTCTTT
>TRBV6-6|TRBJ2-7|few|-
CASSDPSAGLTYEQYF
TGTGCCAGCAGTGACCCCTCGGCGGGCCTTACCTACGAGCAGTACTTC
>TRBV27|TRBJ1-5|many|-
CASSLVVGQPQHF
TGTGCCAGCAGTTTGGTAGTGGGTCAGCCCCAGCATTTT
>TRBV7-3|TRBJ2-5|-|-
CASSLGLDWRKMETQYF
TGTGCCAGCAGCTTAGGCCTAGATTGGCGCAAGATGGAGACCCAGTACTTC
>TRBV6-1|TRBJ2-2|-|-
CASSEAVPGGELFF
TGTGCCAGCAGTGAAGCCGTCCCCGGCGGGGAGCTGTTTTTT
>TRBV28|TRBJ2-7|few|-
CASTRGLGYEQYF
TGTGCCTCGACTCGGGGGCTCGGGTACGAGCAGTACTTC
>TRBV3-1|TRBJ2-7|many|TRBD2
CASSARLAGGLSYEQYF
TGTGCCAGCAGCGCCAGACTAGCGGGAGGCCTCTCCTACGAGCAGTACTTC
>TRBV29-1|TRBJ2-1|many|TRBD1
CSVDRVSSYNEQFF
TGCAGCGTGGACAGGGTGAGCTCCTACAATGAGCAGTTCTTC
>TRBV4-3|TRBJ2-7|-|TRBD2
CASSQVGGTSGVGYEQYF
TGCGCCAGCAGCCAAGTAGGCGGGACTAGCGGGGTCGGGTACGAGCAGTACTTC
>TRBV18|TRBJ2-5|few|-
CASSPLGVPQETQYF
TGTGCCAGCTCACCTCTCGGGGTCCCCCAAGAGACCCAGTACTTC
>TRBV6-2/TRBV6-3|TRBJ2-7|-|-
CASSNALEQYF
TGTGCCAGCAGCAACGCGCTCGAGCAGTACTTC
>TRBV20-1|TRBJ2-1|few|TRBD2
CSASGLAGDGQFF
TGCAGTGCAAGTGGCCTAGCGGGGGACGGGCAGTTCTTC
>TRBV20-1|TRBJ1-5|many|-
CSAGRSNQPQHF
TGCAGTGCCGGCCGGAGCAATCAGCCCCAGCATTTT
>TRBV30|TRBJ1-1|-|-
CAWNIAAEAEAFF
TGTGCCTGGAATATCGCCGCGGAGGCTGAAGCTTTCTTT
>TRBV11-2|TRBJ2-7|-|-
CASSLVSRDHEQYF
TGTGCCAGCAGCTTAGTATCCAGGGACCACGAGCAGTACTTC
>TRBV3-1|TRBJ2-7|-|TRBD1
CASSQDDRAPYEQYF
TGTGCCAGCAGCCAAGATGACAGGGCCCCCTACGAGCAGTACTTC
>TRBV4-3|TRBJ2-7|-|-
CASSQGAENSYEQYF
TGCGCCAGCAGCCAGGGGGCCGAAAACTCCTACGAGCAGTACTTC
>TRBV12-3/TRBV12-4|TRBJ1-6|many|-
CASSLWGSSYNSPLHF
TGTGCCAGCAGTTTATGGGGGAGCTCCTATAATTCACCCCTCCACTTT
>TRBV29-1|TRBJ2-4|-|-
CSAAAKNIQYF
TGCAGCGCCGCAGCCAAAAACATTCAGTACTTC
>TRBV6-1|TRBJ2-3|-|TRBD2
CASNAGTSGTTDTQYF
TGTGCCAGCAACGCCGGGACTAGCGGGACCACAGATACGCAGTATTTT
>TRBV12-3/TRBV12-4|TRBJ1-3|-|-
CASSLDSWGNTIYF
TGTGCCAGCAGTTTAGATTCTTGGGGAAACACCATATATTTT
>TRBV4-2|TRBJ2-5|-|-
CASSQVLGGETQYF
TGTGCCAGCAGCCAAGTCCTAGGGGGGGAGACCCAGTACTTC
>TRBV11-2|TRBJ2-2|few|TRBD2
CASSLAVAGGYTGELFF
TGTGCCAGCAGCTTAGCCGTAGCGGGAGGGTACACCGGGGAGCTGTTTTTT
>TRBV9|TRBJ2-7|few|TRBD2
CASSPQAGGPYEQYF
TGTGCCAGCAGCCCTCAAGCGGGAGGCCCCTACGAGCAGTACTTC
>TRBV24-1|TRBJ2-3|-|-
CATAEGGRNTDTQYF
TGTGCCACCGCTGAGGGGGGCAGGAACACAGATACGCAGTATTTT
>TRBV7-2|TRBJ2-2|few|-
CASSITGDRRTGELFF
TGTGCCAGCAGCATAACGGGCGATAGGCGGACCGGGGAGCTGTTTTTT
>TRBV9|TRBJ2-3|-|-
CASSARDNSGDTQYF
TGTGCCAGCAGCGCGAGAGACAACTCCGGGGATACGCAGTATTTT
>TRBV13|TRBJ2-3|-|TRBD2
CASSNPGLAATGGAQYF
TGTGCCAGCAGCAACCCGGGACTAGCGGCCACCGGGGGGGCGCAGTATTTT
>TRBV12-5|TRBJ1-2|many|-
CASGPETGSGYTF
TGTGCTAGTGGTCCGGAGACAGGTAGTGGCTACACCTTC
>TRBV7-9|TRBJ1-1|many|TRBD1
CASSRDSGRVEAFF
TGTGCCAGCAGCCGGGACAGTGGGAGGGTTGAAGCTTTCTTT